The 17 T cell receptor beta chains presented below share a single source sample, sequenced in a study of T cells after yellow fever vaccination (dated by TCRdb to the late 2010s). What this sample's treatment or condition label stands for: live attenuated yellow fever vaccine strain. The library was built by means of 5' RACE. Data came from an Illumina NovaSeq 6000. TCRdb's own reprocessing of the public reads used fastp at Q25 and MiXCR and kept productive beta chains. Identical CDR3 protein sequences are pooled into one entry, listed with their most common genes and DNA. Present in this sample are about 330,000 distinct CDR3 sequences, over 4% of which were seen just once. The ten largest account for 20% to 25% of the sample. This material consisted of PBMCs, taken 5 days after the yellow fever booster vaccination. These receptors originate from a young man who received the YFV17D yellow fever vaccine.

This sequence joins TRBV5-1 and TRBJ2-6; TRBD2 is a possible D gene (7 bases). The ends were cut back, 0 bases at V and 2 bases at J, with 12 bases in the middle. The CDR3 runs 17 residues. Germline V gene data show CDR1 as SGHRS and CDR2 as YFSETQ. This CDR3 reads CASSLVRGAAGANVLTF. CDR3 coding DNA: TGCGCCAGCAGCTTGGTTCGGGGGGCGGCTGGGGCCAACGTCCTGACTTTC.

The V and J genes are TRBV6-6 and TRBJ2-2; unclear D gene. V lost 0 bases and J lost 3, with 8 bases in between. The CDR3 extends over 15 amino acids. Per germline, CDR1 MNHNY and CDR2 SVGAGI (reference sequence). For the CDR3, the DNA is TGTGCCAGCAGTTACTCGTCCTGGCACACCGGGGAGCTGTTTTTT. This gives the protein CASSYSSWHTGELFF.

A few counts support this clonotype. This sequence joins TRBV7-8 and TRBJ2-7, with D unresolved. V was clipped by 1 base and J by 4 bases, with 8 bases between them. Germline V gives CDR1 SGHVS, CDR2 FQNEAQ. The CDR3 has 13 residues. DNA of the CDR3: TGTGCCAGCAGCTTAGACTCACGGTACGAGCAGTACGTC. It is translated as CASSLDSRYEQYV.

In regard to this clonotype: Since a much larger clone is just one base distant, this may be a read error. As DNA, the CDR3 is TGTGCCATCAGTCCCCCGGGCACCGAGACCCAGTACTTC. As protein: CAISPPGTETQYF. The chain is built from TRBV6-5 and TRBJ2-5, with no clear D. This CDR3 comprises 13 residues. Germline lookup yields CDR1 MNHEY and CDR2 SVGAGI.

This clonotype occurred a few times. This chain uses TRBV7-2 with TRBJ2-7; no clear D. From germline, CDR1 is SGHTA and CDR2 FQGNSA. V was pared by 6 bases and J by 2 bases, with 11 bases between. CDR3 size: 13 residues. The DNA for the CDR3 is TGTGCCAGCAGGATCGACCCCACCTACGAGCAGTACTTC. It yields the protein CASRIDPTYEQYF.

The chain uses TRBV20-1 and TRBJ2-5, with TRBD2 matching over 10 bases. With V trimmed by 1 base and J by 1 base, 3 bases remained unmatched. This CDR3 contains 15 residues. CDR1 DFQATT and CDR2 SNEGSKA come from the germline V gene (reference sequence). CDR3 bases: TGCAGTGCTAGAGCTAGCGGGGGTGTCCAAGAGACCCAGTACTTC. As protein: CSARASGGVQETQYF.

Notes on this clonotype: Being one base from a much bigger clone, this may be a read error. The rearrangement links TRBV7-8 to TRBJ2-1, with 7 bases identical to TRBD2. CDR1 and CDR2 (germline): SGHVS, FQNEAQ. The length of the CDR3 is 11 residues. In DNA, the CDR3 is TGTGCCTGCAGCTCGGGGGGTGAGCAGTTCTTC. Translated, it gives CACSSGGEQFF.

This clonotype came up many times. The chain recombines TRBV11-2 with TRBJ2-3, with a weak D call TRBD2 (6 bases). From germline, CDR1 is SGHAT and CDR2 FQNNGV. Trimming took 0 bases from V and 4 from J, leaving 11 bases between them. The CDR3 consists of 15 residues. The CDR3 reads CASSLDPGSPDTQYF. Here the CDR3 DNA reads TGTGCCAGCAGCTTAGACCCCGGGAGTCCAGATACGCAGTATTTT.

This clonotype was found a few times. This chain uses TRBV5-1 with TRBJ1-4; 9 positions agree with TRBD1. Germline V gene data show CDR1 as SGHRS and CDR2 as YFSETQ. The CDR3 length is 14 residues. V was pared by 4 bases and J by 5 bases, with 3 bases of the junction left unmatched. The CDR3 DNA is TGCGCCAGCAGCACCGGGACAGGGAATGAAAAACTGTTTTTT. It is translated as CASSTGTGNEKLFF.

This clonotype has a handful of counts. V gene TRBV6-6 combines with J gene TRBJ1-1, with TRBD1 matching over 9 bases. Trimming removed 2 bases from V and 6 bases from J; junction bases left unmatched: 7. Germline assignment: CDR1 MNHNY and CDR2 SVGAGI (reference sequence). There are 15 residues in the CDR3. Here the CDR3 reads CASSYAGQGDPEAFF. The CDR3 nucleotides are TGTGCCAGCAGTTACGCGGGACAGGGAGACCCTGAAGCTTTCTTT.

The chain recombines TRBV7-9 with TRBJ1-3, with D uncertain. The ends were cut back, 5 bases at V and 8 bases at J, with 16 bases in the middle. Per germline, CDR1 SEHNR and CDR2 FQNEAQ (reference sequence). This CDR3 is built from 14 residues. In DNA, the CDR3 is TGTGCCAGCAGCACCTCCGCGAACGCCCACACCATATATTTT. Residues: CASSTSANAHTIYF.

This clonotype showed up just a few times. The CDR3 region has the DNA TGTGCCAGCAGCGGCCGAGCGGGGGATGAGCAGTTCTTC. Residues: CASSGRAGDEQFF. The V call is TRBV7-2, the J call TRBJ2-1; 8 nucleotides match TRBD2. The CDR3 extends over 13 amino acids. The V gene's germline CDR1 is SGHTA and CDR2 FQGNSA. After removal of 5 bases from V and 8 bases from J, the junction contained 5 bases not matched to a gene.

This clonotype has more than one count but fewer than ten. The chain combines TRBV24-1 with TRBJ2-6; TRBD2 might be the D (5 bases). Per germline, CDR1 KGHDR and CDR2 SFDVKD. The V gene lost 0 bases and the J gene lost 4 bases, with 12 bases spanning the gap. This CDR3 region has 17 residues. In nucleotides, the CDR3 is TGTGCCACCAGTGATTTGCCTGGACTTTCCGGGGCCAACGTCCTGACTTTC. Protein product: CATSDLPGLSGANVLTF.

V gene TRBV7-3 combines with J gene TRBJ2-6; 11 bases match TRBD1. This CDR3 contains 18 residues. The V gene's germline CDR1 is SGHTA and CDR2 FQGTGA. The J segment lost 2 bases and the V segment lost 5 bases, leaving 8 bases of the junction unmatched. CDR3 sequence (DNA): TGTGCCAGCAGCCTCCGGACAGGGGGCGGTACTGGGGCCAACGTCCTGACTTTC. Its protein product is CASSLRTGGGTGANVLTF.

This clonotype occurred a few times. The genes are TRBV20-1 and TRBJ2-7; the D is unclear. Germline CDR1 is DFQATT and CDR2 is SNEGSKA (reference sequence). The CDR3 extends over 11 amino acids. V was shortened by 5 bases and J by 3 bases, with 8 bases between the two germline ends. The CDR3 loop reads CSAYRRYEQYV. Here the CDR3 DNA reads TGCAGTGCTTATAGGCGCTACGAGCAGTACGTC.

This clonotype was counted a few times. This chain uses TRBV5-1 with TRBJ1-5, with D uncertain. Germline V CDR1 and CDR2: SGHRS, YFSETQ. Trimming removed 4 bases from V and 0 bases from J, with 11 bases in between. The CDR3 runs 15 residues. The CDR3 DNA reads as TGCGCCAGCAGCCCGGACCAAGGTAGCAATCAGCCCCAGCATTTT. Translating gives CASSPDQGSNQPQHF.

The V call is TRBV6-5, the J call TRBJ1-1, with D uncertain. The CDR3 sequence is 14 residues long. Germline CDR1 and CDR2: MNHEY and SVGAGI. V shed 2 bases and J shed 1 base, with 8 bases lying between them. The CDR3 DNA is TGTGCCAGCAGTTACACTTCTCGGAACACTGAAGCTTTCTTT. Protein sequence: CASSYTSRNTEAFF.